This T cell receptor beta chain derives from a study of cytomegalovirus exposure and HLA in healthy donors. To note about this clone: The antigen remains undetermined.

Findings and limits, study-wide: According to the study, around 180 TCR beta chains were cytomegalovirus-associated.

The PCR ran on 60 Vbeta and 13 Jbeta primers. Measured with immunoSEQ multiplex PCR; TCRdb has only the in-frame clones, and not every one. Of about 170,000 clones listed, roughly 84% are singletons. This receptor was taken from a man in his late teens or twenties in good health and CMV-seropositive. The material sequenced was PBMCs.

The CDR3 here is CASSPGRGPYNEQFF. DNA of the CDR3: TGTGCCAGCTCACCAGGGCGGGGGCCTTACAATGAGCAGTTCTTC. The chain employs TRBV18 and TRBJ2-1; tentative D call: TRBD2 (7 bases). The CDR3 is 15 amino acids. The germline gives CDR1 KGHSH, CDR2 LQKENI. Trimming pared 2 bases from V and 4 bases from J, leaving 12 bases between.